Listed below are T cell receptor beta chains from one sample, sequenced in a study of long-term antiretroviral therapy in people with HIV. Some clones are missing from TCRdb's copy, which holds only in-frame ones; the method was immunoSEQ multiplex PCR. The repertoire includes 31,000 or so clones, approximately 91% of them detected once, and almost 7.5% sits in the top ten. The source material was unsorted PBMCs, sampled roughly 5 years before starting antiretroviral therapy. The receptor set was obtained from a man in his fifties or sixties with HIV. The CDR3 runs from the conserved cysteine through the conserved F or W. D genes are given only for firm matches. Some rows mark clone size as missing; the rest say once, few, many or name a class of expanded clone.

D,J,size,V,CDR3,DNA
-,TRBJ2-5,once,TRBV2,CASTRWERETQYF,TGTGCCAGCACCCGGTGGGAGAGGGAGACCCAGTACTTC
-,TRBJ2-3,-,TRBV2,CAGALPGLTDTQYF,TGTGCCGGGGCGCTCCCGGGACTCACGGATACGCAGTATTTT
TRBD1,TRBJ2-1,-,TRBV4-1,CASSQTTGVYNEQFF,TGCGCCAGCAGCCAGACGACAGGGGTCTACAATGAGCAGTTCTTC
-,TRBJ1-1,once,TRBV6-6,CASSHYLVGNTEAFF,TGTGCCAGCAGCCACTACTTAGTGGGGAACACTGAAGCTTTCTTT
-,TRBJ2-2,-,TRBV28,CASGKLARGYTGELFF,TGTGCCAGCGGAAAACTAGCCAGGGGGTACACCGGGGAGCTGTTTTTT
-,TRBJ1-1,-,TRBV10-1,CASSQGLAGTEAFF,TGCGCCAGCAGTCAGGGGCTCGCTGGCACTGAAGCTTTCTTT
-,TRBJ2-7,-,TRBV6-5,CASTERGQSSYEQYF,TGTGCCAGCACCGAACGTGGACAGAGCTCCTACGAGCAGTACTTC
-,TRBJ2-7,-,TRBV7-9,CASSLDGASLAGEQYF,TGTGCCAGCAGCTTAGATGGGGCGTCCCTAGCAGGCGAGCAGTACTTC
TRBD1,TRBJ1-5,-,TRBV30,CASSTTGGNQPQHF,TGTGCCTCATCAACGACAGGGGGCAATCAGCCCCAGCATTTT
-,TRBJ2-2,-,TRBV5-6,CASNLQGRAGELFF,TGTGCCAGCAACTTACAGGGGAGGGCCGGGGAGCTGTTTTTT
-,TRBJ2-5,-,TRBV7-2,CASSLSSGNRETQYF,TGTGCCAGCAGCTTATCCAGCGGAAATAGGGAGACCCAGTACTTC
-,TRBJ1-2,-,TRBV19,CASSWAAYGYTF,TGTGCCAGTAGTTGGGCGGCCTATGGCTACACCTTC
-,TRBJ2-7,-,TRBV13,CASSFLTGRYEQYF,TGTGCCAGCAGCTTCCTTACAGGTCGATATGAGCAGTACTTC
TRBD2,TRBJ2-3,-,TRBV5-4,CASGTSGTDTQYF,TGTGCCTCCGGGACTAGTGGTACAGATACGCAGTATTTT
-,TRBJ2-5,-,TRBV2,CASRSTGETQYF,TGTGCCAGCAGGTCTACCGGAGAGACCCAGTACTTC
-,TRBJ2-7,medium-sized,TRBV5-1,CASRDTGMDEQYF,TGCGCCAGCAGGGACACAGGGATGGACGAGCAGTACTTC
TRBD1,TRBJ2-2,-,TRBV7-2,CASRRGQGAWTGELFF,TGTGCCAGCAGACGTGGGCAGGGGGCGTGGACCGGGGAGCTGTTTTTT